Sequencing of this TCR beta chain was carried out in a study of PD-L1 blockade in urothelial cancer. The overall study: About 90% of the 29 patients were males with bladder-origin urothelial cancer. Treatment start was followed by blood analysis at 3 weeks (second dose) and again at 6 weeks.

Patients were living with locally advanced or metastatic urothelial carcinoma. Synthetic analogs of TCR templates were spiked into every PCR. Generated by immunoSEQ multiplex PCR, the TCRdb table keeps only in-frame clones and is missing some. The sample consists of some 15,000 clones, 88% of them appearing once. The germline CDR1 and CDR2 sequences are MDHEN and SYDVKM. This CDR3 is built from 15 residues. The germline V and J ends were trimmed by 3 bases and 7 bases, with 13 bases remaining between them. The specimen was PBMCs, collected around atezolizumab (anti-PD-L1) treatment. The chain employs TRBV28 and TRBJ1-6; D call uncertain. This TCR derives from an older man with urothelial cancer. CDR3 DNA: TGTGCCAGCAGTTTCGGAAACCGGGGAAATTCACCCCTCCACTTT. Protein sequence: CASSFGNRGNSPLHF.